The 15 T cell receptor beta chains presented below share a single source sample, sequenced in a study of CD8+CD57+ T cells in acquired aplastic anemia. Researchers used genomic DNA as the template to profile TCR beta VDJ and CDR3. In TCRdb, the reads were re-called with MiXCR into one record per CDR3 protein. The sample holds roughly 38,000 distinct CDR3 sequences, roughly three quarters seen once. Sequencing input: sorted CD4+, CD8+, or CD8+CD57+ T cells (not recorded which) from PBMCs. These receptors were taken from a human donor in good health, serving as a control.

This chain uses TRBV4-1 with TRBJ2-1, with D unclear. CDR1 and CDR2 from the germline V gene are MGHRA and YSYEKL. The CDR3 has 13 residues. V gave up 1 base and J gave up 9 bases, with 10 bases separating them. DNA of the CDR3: TGCGCCAGCAGCCAAGTTGGCAGCGTTGAGCAGTTCTTC. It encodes CASSQVGSVEQFF.

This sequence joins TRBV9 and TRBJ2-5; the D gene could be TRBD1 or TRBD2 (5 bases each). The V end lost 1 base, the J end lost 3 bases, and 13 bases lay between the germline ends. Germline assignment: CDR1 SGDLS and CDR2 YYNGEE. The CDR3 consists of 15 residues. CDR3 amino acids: CASSVQGATEETQYF. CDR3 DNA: TGTGCCAGCAGCGTACAGGGAGCAACAGAAGAGACCCAGTACTTC.

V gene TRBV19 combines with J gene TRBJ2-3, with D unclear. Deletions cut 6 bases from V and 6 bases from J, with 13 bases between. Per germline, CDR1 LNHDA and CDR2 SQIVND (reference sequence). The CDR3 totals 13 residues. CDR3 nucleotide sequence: TGTGCCAGTAGCCCAGTTGTCACTGATACGCAGTATTTT. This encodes CASSPVVTDTQYF. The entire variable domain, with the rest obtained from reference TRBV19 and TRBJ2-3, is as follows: DGGITQSPKYLFRKEGQNVTLSCEQNLNHDAMYWYRQDPGQGLRLIYYSQIVNDFQKGDIAEGYSVSREKKESFPLTVTSAQKNPTAFYLCASSPVVTDTQYFGPGTRLTVL.

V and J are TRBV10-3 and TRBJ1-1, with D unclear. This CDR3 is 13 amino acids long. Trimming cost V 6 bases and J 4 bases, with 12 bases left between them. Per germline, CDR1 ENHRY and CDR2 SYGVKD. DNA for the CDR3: TGTGCCATCAGGCAAACAGTGGGCACTGAAGCTTTCTTT. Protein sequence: CAIRQTVGTEAFF.

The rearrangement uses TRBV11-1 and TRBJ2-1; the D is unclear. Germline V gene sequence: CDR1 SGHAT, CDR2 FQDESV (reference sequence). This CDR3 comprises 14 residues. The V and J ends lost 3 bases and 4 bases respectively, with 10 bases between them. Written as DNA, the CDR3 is TGTGCCAGCAGCTTCGGTGGGTTTTACAATGAGCAGTTCTTC. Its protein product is CASSFGGFYNEQFF.

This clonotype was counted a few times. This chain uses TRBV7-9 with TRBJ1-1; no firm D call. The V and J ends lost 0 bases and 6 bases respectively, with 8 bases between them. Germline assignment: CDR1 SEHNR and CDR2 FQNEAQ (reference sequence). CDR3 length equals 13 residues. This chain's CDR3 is CASSLARDSEAFF. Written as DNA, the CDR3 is TGTGCCAGCAGCTTAGCGCGTGACTCTGAAGCTTTCTTT.

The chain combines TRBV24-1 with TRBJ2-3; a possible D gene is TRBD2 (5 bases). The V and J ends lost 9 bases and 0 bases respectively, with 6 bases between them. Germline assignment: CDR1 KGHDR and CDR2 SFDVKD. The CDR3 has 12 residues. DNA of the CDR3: TGTGCCACCGGGAGCAGCACAGATACGCAGTATTTT. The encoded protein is CATGSSTDTQYF.

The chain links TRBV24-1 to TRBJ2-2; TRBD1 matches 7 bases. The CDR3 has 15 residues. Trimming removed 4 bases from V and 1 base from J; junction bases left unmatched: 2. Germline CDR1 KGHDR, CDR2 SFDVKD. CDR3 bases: TGTGCCACCAGTGAACAGGGGCGGAACACCGGGGAGCTGTTTTTT. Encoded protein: CATSEQGRNTGELFF.

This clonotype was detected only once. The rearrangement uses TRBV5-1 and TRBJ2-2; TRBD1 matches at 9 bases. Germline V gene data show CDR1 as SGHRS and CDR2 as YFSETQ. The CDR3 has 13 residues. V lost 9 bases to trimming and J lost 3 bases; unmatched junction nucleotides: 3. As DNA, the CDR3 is TGCGCCACGAGGACAGGGGACACCGGGGAGCTGTTTTTT. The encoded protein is CATRTGDTGELFF.

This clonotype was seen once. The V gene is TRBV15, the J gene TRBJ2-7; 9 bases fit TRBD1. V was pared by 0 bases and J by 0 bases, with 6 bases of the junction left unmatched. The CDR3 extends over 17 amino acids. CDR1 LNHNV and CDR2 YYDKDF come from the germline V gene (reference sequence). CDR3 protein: CATSRDTRQGVSYEQYF. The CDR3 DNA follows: TGTGCCACCAGCAGAGATACGAGACAGGGGGTCTCCTACGAGCAGTACTTC.

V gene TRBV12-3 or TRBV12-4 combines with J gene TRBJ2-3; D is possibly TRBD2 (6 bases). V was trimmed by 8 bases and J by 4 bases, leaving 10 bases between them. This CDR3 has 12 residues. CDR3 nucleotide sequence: TGTGCCAGCGTGCGGGGCCCAGATACGCAGTATTTT. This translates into CASVRGPDTQYF.

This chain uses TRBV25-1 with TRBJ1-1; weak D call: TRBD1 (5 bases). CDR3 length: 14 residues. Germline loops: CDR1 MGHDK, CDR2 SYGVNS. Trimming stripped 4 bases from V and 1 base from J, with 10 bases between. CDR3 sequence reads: CASSGRRGNTEAFF. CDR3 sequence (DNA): TGTGCCAGCAGTGGCCGAAGGGGGAACACTGAAGCTTTCTTT.

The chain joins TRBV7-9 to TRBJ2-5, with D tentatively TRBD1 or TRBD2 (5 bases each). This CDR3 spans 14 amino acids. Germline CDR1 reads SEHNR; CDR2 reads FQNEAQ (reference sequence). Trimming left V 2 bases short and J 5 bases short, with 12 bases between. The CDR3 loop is CASSLTGLGETQYF. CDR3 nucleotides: TGTGCCAGCAGCTTAACGGGGCTAGGGGAGACCCAGTACTTC.

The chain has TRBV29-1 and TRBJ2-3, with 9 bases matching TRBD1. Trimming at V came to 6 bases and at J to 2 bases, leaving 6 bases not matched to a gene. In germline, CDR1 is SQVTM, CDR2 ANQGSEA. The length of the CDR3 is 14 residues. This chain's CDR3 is CSVGQGRDTDTQYF. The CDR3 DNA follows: TGCAGCGTCGGACAGGGGCGAGACACAGATACGCAGTATTTT.

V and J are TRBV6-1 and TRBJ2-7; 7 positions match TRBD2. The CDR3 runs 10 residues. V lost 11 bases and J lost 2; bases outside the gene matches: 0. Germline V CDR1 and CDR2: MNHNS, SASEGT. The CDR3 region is CAGGAYEQYF. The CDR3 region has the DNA TGTGCCGGGGGGGCCTACGAGCAGTACTTC.